A single sample is the source of the 32 T cell receptor beta chains below, sequenced in a study of shared clonotypes between healthy human individuals. Here immunoSEQ multiplex PCR was the method, and the copy in TCRdb shows in-frame clones only, minus some. This table has about 2.2 million clones, around 93% appearing once. Naive CD8 cells were CD45RO-negative, positively selected for CCR7, excluding terminally differentiated effector memory CD45RA+ cells. What was sequenced was naive CD8+ T cells from PBMCs. The origin of the receptors is a man aged 18 to 35 in good health. Some clones in this sample may be carry-over from other donors' samples.

This clone was picked up one time. This chain joins TRBV28 and TRBJ2-2; perhaps D is TRBD1 or TRBD2 (5 bases each). Deletions cut 6 bases from V and 6 bases from J, with 17 bases between. The length of the CDR3 is 15 residues. The germline CDR1 and CDR2 sequences are MDHEN and SYDVKM. DNA for the CDR3: TGTGCCAGCAGGGGACCCGAAGGTGTTCCCGGGGAGCTGTTTTTT. Translating gives CASRGPEGVPGELFF.

The chain combines TRBV7-2 with TRBJ2-5; D call uncertain. The CDR3 is made up of 15 amino acids. Trimming left V 1 base short and J 4 bases short, with 13 bases between. Germline V gene data show CDR1 as SGHTA and CDR2 as FQGNSA. The CDR3 region has the DNA TGTGCCAGCAGCTTAGTGTTAGGGATTGGAGAGACCCAGTACTTC. This sequence encodes CASSLVLGIGETQYF.

V and J are TRBV15 and TRBJ1-5; tentative D call: TRBD1 (6 bases). The ends were cut back, 5 bases at V and 4 bases at J, with 15 bases in the middle. The V gene's germline CDR1 is LNHNV and CDR2 YYDKDF (reference sequence). The CDR3 runs 15 residues. The CDR3 DNA follows: TGTGCCACCAGCGGGGGGGCCAGTCTAAATCAGCCCCAGCATTTT. It yields the protein CATSGGASLNQPQHF.

A note on this clone: Within the sample, other DNA sequences also encode this same CDR3. The chain is built from TRBV27 and TRBJ2-7; the D is unclear. The CDR3 has 14 residues. V was pared by 2 bases and J by 2 bases, with 10 bases between. Germline V gives CDR1 MNHEY, CDR2 SMNVEV (reference sequence). The CDR3 protein is CASSLTGIAYEQYF. CDR3 sequence (DNA): TGTGCCAGCAGTTTAACTGGTATTGCCTACGAGCAGTACTTC.

The rearrangement uses TRBV5-1 and TRBJ2-1, with D unresolved. Trimming stripped 0 bases from V and 6 bases from J, with 7 bases between. CDR1 is SGHRS, CDR2 YFSETQ, per germline. This CDR3 comprises 13 residues. Here the CDR3 reads CASSLDWGNEQFF. As DNA, the CDR3 is TGCGCCAGCAGCTTGGACTGGGGCAATGAGCAGTTCTTC.

J is TRBJ1-4 and V is TRBV6-1, with a possible D match to TRBD1 (5 bases). Germline V gives CDR1 MNHNS, CDR2 SASEGT. Trimming pared 0 bases from V and 4 bases from J, leaving 9 bases between. The CDR3 spans 15 residues. CDR3 sequence reads: CASSEAQGYNEKLFF. The CDR3 coding sequence is TGTGCCAGCAGTGAAGCCCAGGGCTATAATGAAAAACTGTTTTTT.

About this clone itself: This sample includes further DNA sequences coding for the same CDR3. The chain carries TRBV9 and TRBJ2-1; 13 nucleotides align to TRBD2. V shed 0 bases and J 7 bases; nucleotides not matched to a gene: 4. Germline values: CDR1 SGDLS, CDR2 YYNGEE. The CDR3 length is 16 residues. This chain's CDR3 is CASSVGTSGRSNEQFF. CDR3 DNA sequence: TGTGCCAGCAGCGTAGGGACTAGCGGGAGATCTAATGAGCAGTTCTTC.

The gene calls are TRBV7-9 and TRBJ2-5; TRBD1 might be the D (7 bases). The CDR3 is 16 residues long. V was shortened by 4 bases and J by 5 bases, with 20 bases between the two germline ends. Germline loops: CDR1 SEHNR, CDR2 FQNEAQ (reference sequence). CDR3 sequence reads: CASSSAGQPARETQYF. DNA for the CDR3: TGTGCCAGCAGCTCTGCGGGACAGCCTGCCAGGGAGACCCAGTACTTC.

The J gene is TRBJ2-1, the V gene TRBV29-1, with D maybe TRBD1 (5 bases). CDR3 length equals 12 residues. Germline V CDR1 and CDR2: SQVTM, ANQGSEA. Trimming cost V 7 bases and J 3 bases, with 10 bases left between them. The chain's CDR3 is CSAPTVYNEQFF. The CDR3 coding sequence is TGCAGCGCCCCGACAGTCTACAATGAGCAGTTCTTC.

The V gene is TRBV7-9, the J gene TRBJ2-7, with D tentatively TRBD1 or TRBD2 (5 bases each). Germline assignment: CDR1 SEHNR and CDR2 FQNEAQ (reference sequence). The CDR3 is made up of 16 amino acids. Trimming removed 0 bases from V and 0 bases from J, with 12 bases in between. CDR3 coding DNA: TGTGCCAGCAGCTTAGCGTCCGGGACGGTCTCCTACGAGCAGTACTTC. Its protein product is CASSLASGTVSYEQYF.

The chain couples TRBV27 to TRBJ2-7; TRBD2 agrees at 8 bases. V was pared by 5 bases and J by 7 bases, with 10 bases of the junction left unmatched. Germline V gives CDR1 MNHEY, CDR2 SMNVEV (reference sequence). The CDR3 loop spans 14 amino acids. CDR3 nucleotides: TGTGCCAGCAGTCCCGGGAGGGGGAAAGGGGAGCAGTACTTC. Protein sequence: CASSPGRGKGEQYF.

The rearrangement uses TRBV13 and TRBJ2-7, with D perhaps TRBD1 (5 bases). The germline CDR1 and CDR2 sequences are PRHDT and FYEKMQ (reference sequence). Trimming removed 6 bases at V and 3 bases at J, with 21 bases between. CDR3 length equals 16 residues. The CDR3 region is CASSTKVGALFYEQYF. The CDR3 DNA is TGTGCCAGCAGTACCAAAGTAGGGGCTCTTTTCTACGAGCAGTACTTC.

The rearrangement uses TRBV19 and TRBJ2-2; TRBD1 matches 7 bases. Trimming at V came to 1 base and at J to 3 bases, leaving 11 bases not matched to a gene. Germline V CDR1 and CDR2: LNHDA, SQIVND (reference sequence). The CDR3 loop spans 18 amino acids. CDR3 DNA sequence: TGTGCCAGTAGTATAGCTCCCTTAGACAGGGCCCACACCGGGGAGCTGTTTTTT. As protein: CASSIAPLDRAHTGELFF. The variable domain in full, with the rest retrieved from reference TRBV19 and TRBJ2-2, is DGGITQSPKYLFRKEGQNVTLSCEQNLNHDAMYWYRQDPGQGLRLIYYSQIVNDFQKGDIAEGYSVSREKKESFPLTVTSAQKNPTAFYLCASSIAPLDRAHTGELFFGEGSRLTVL.

V and J are TRBV23-1 and TRBJ2-7; D possibly corresponds to TRBD2 (5 bases). TRBV23-1 is flagged as an ORF with uncertain function. Trimming left V 4 bases short and J 4 bases short, with 14 bases between. CDR3 length: 14 amino acids. The CDR3 DNA reads as TGCGCCAGCAGTCCCGGGGAAAAGCGATACGAGCAGTACTTC. Translation gives CASSPGEKRYEQYF.

Notes on this clone: Other DNA sequences from this sample encode an identical CDR3 as well. The J gene is TRBJ2-7, the V gene TRBV9; tentative D call: TRBD1 (6 bases). From germline, CDR1 is SGDLS and CDR2 YYNGEE. V was pared by 0 bases and J by 5 bases, with 12 bases between. The CDR3 has 14 amino acids. This CDR3 reads CASSVGQGLDEQYF. CDR3 bases: TGTGCCAGCAGCGTAGGGCAGGGGCTCGACGAGCAGTACTTC.

The chain couples TRBV9 to TRBJ1-5; D is undetermined. From germline, CDR1 is SGDLS and CDR2 YYNGEE. The CDR3 is 15 residues long. Trimming shortened V by 4 bases and J by 7 bases, and 18 bases separated the two germline ends. For the CDR3, the DNA is TGTGCCAGCAGCCCTACGTCGGGAGGCGGACAGCCCCAGCATTTT. This codes for CASSPTSGGGQPQHF.

About this clone: The sample has other DNA sequences that encode this CDR3 too. The CDR3 loop reads CASSSGTSGRNEQFF. In nucleotides, the CDR3 is TGTGCCAGCAGCTCCGGGACTAGCGGCCGCAATGAGCAGTTCTTC. The chain has TRBV7-9 and TRBJ2-1; TRBD2 agrees at 11 bases. The V gene's germline CDR1 is SEHNR and CDR2 FQNEAQ (reference sequence). The CDR3 length is 15 residues. The V segment lost 4 bases and the J segment 6 bases; nucleotides outside the gene matches: 5.

The gene calls are TRBV28 and TRBJ2-3; D remains ambiguous. The V gene lost 5 bases and the J gene lost 2 bases, with 11 bases spanning the gap. Germline V gives CDR1 MDHEN, CDR2 SYDVKM. The CDR3 extends over 14 amino acids. CDR3 coding DNA: TGTGCCAGCAGTCCCAAATCCTTCACAGATACGCAGTATTTT. This gives the protein CASSPKSFTDTQYF.

Only a few counts were recorded for this clone. The V and J genes are TRBV7-8 and TRBJ1-5; D may be TRBD1 (5 bases). There are 16 residues in the CDR3. The V and J ends lost 2 bases and 6 bases respectively, with 17 bases between them. Germline V gives CDR1 SGHVS, CDR2 FQNEAQ. CDR3 loop: CASSLYAQAIIQPQHF. In DNA, the CDR3 is TGTGCCAGCAGCTTATATGCACAGGCGATCATTCAGCCCCAGCATTTT.

As concerns this clone: Other DNA sequences in the sample encode the same CDR3. J is TRBJ2-7 and V is TRBV6-5; D is uncertain. In germline, CDR1 is MNHEY, CDR2 SVGAGI. V was trimmed by 2 bases and J by 3 bases, leaving 8 bases between them. This CDR3 has 13 residues. The DNA for the CDR3 is TGTGCCAGCAGTTACGGGCAGAGCTACGAGCAGTACTTC. Translating gives CASSYGQSYEQYF.

This clone is a singleton in its sample. The chain joins TRBV5-1 to TRBJ2-7; TRBD2 might be the D (6 bases). Germline CDR1 is SGHRS and CDR2 is YFSETQ. This CDR3 region has 16 residues. V gave up 4 bases and J gave up 6 bases, with 23 bases separating them. CDR3 region: CASSHRLQREFVEQYF. The CDR3 nucleotides are TGCGCCAGCAGCCACCGCCTCCAACGGGAGTTTGTCGAGCAGTACTTC.

The count of this clone is one. V and J are TRBV27 and TRBJ1-1; no definite D call. The CDR3 sequence is 14 residues long. The germline V gene encodes CDR1 MNHEY and CDR2 SMNVEV (reference sequence). The germline V and J ends were trimmed by 4 bases and 7 bases, with 16 bases remaining between them. The CDR3 bases are TGTGCCAGCAGTTCACCCCTCGGACGGAGTGAAGCTTTCTTT. Encoded protein: CASSSPLGRSEAFF.

This clone was detected once. The chain has TRBV6-5 and TRBJ2-1; no definite D call. Looked up from germline, CDR1 is MNHEY and CDR2 is SVGAGI. CDR3 size: 15 residues. Trimming shortened V by 6 bases and J by 0 bases, and 12 bases separated the two germline ends. The DNA of the CDR3 is TGTGCCAGCAGCGGGTCGTTGAGCTCCTACAATGAGCAGTTCTTC. Residues: CASSGSLSSYNEQFF.

J is TRBJ2-2 and V is TRBV15; D perhaps matches TRBD1 (5 bases). The CDR3 is 15 amino acids. V lost 2 bases and J lost 6, with 13 bases in between. Germline values: CDR1 LNHNV, CDR2 YYDKDF (reference sequence). CDR3 amino acids: CATSRIPTEAGELFF. In nucleotides, the CDR3 is TGTGCCACCAGCAGAATACCGACAGAGGCCGGGGAGCTGTTTTTT.

This sequence joins TRBV19 and TRBJ2-1; 12 bases are a match to TRBD1. V shed 2 bases and J 2 bases; nucleotides not matched to a gene: 1. The CDR3 consists of 16 residues. Per the germline V gene, CDR1 is LNHDA and CDR2 is SQIVND (reference sequence). The CDR3 DNA reads as TGTGCCAGTAGTATACGGGACAGGGGGCCCTACAATGAGCAGTTCTTC. Translated: CASSIRDRGPYNEQFF.

V gene TRBV4-1 combines with J gene TRBJ2-1; no definite D call. CDR1 and CDR2 (germline): MGHRA, YSYEKL. This CDR3 is built from 16 residues. V was clipped by 0 bases and J by 8 bases, with 17 bases between them. The CDR3 loop reads CASSQDRTLSGDEQFF. CDR3 sequence (DNA): TGCGCCAGCAGCCAAGATAGAACGCTGAGTGGGGATGAGCAGTTCTTC.

The rearrangement uses TRBV11-2 and TRBJ2-7; maybe TRBD2 (6 bases). CDR1 is SGHAT, CDR2 FQNNGV, per germline. V was pared by 3 bases and J by 5 bases, with 20 bases between. The CDR3 sequence is 16 residues long. CDR3 DNA sequence: TGTGCCAGCAGCTTCCCCGGCCGGAGGGGCAGAAACGAGCAGTACTTC. This codes for CASSFPGRRGRNEQYF.

The chain uses TRBV7-9 and TRBJ1-1; 7 nucleotides line up with TRBD1. The J segment lost 6 bases and the V segment lost 4 bases, leaving 11 bases of the junction unmatched. The CDR3 sequence is 15 residues long. The V gene's germline CDR1 is SEHNR and CDR2 FQNEAQ (reference sequence). The CDR3 reads CASSSRDRIHAEAFF. The CDR3 nucleotides read TGTGCCAGCAGCTCCCGGGACAGAATTCACGCTGAAGCTTTCTTT.

Only a few counts were recorded for this clone. The V and J genes are TRBV6-5 and TRBJ1-5; 7 bases fit TRBD1. Germline-derived CDR1 and CDR2 are MNHEY and SVGAGI. V was pared by 6 bases and J by 7 bases, with 12 bases of the junction left unmatched. This CDR3 spans 15 amino acids. CDR3 amino acids: CASSQDSTGFQPQHF. As DNA, the CDR3 is TGTGCCAGCAGCCAAGACTCGACAGGGTTCCAGCCCCAGCATTTT.

The chain combines TRBV19 with TRBJ2-1; TRBD1 matches at 7 bases. This CDR3 region has 14 residues. From germline, CDR1 is LNHDA and CDR2 SQIVND (reference sequence). V gave up 1 base and J gave up 7 bases; unmatched junction bases: 4. The CDR3 DNA follows: TGTGCCAGTAGTATAGTTAGGGGGCCGAATGAGCAGTTCTTC. Amino acids: CASSIVRGPNEQFF.

Regarding this clone: This CDR3 is also generated by other DNA sequences in the sample. The rearrangement uses TRBV7-9 and TRBJ2-7, with D possibly matching TRBD1 (5 bases). Germline V gene sequence: CDR1 SEHNR, CDR2 FQNEAQ (reference sequence). V was pared by 4 bases and J by 0 bases, with 10 bases between. The CDR3 extends over 14 amino acids. DNA of the CDR3: TGTGCCAGCAGCTCCCGTCAGGGCTCCTACGAGCAGTACTTC. Its protein product is CASSSRQGSYEQYF.

CDR3 in amino acids: CASSILSNPGYGYTF. CDR3 DNA: TGTGCCAGTAGTATACTCTCAAATCCCGGCTATGGCTACACCTTC. The chain couples TRBV19 to TRBJ1-2; D call uncertain. V lost 2 bases and J 4 bases, leaving 14 bases between the germline ends. The germline CDR1 and CDR2 sequences are LNHDA and SQIVND (reference sequence). The CDR3 runs to 15 residues.